The rows below give T cell receptor beta chains drawn from one sample of a study of shared T cell receptors in the human thymus. Method: immunoSEQ multiplex PCR; TCRdb's copy keeps in-frame clones and lacks some. The table has 630,000 or so clones, over 75% seen once. The data were also submitted as part of a second study, on human thymus T cells.

Sequencing was carried out using thymocytes. Receptor source: a boy younger than two with a congenital heart defect. CDR3s include the opening cysteine and the closing phenylalanine or tryptophan. A D gene is named only where the DNA matches it firmly. Rows may omit the clone size; those that give it use once, few, many or a size class.

J,V,D,size,CDR3,DNA
TRBJ1-1,TRBV5-1,-,-,CASSSTLDREAFF,TGCGCCAGCAGCTCGACCCTTGACAGGGAAGCTTTCTTT
TRBJ2-1,TRBV9,TRBD2,-,CASSVRLALNLYNEQFF,TGTGCCAGCAGCGTAAGACTAGCGCTTAACTTATACAATGAGCAGTTCTTC
TRBJ1-1,TRBV19,TRBD1,-,CASNPGQVVTEAFF,TGTGCCAGTAATCCGGGACAGGTCGTCACTGAAGCTTTCTTT
TRBJ1-5,TRBV28,-,-,CASSSRHGRPVHQPQHF,TGTGCCAGCAGTTCGCGACACGGGAGGCCTGTTCATCAGCCCCAGCATTTT
TRBJ2-2,TRBV6-5,-,-,CASSYKRANTGELFF,TGTGCCAGCAGTTACAAGCGGGCAAACACCGGGGAGCTGTTTTTT
TRBJ1-5,TRBV27,TRBD1,-,CASSRSGQGSNQPQHF,TGTGCCAGCAGTCGATCGGGACAGGGTAGCAATCAGCCCCAGCATTTT
TRBJ1-4,TRBV5-1,-,-,CASSPRTATNEKLFF,TGCGCCAGCAGCCCTAGGACAGCAACTAATGAAAAACTGTTTTTT
TRBJ1-1,TRBV19,TRBD1,-,CASTPDRSTEAFF,TGTGCCAGTACCCCGGACAGGAGTACTGAAGCTTTCTTT
TRBJ1-1,TRBV5-1,-,-,CASSWAGAMTEAFF,TGCGCCAGCAGCTGGGCGGGGGCGATGACTGAAGCTTTCTTT
TRBJ2-3,TRBV5-1,-,-,CASSLPRGYLGIDTQYF,TGCGCCAGCAGCTTGCCCAGGGGCTACCTAGGAATAGATACGCAGTATTTT
TRBJ2-1,TRBV6-1,TRBD2,-,CASSDRLAGYYEQFF,TGTGCCAGCAGTGATCGACTAGCGGGGTACTATGAGCAGTTCTTC
TRBJ2-3,TRBV28,TRBD2,-,CASSLKYSGRALGADTQYF,TGTGCCAGCAGTCTAAAATATAGCGGGAGGGCCCTCGGAGCAGATACGCAGTATTTT
TRBJ1-6,TRBV6-5,TRBD1,once,CASSYGQGSRSPLHF,TGTGCCAGCAGTTACGGACAGGGTTCACGTTCACCCCTCCACTTT
TRBJ2-5,TRBV5-1,-,-,CASSLGRPSEAQYF,TGCGCCAGCAGCTTGGGACGGCCAAGTGAGGCCCAGTACTTC
TRBJ1-2,TRBV5-4,-,-,CASSLPGFEGYTF,TGTGCCAGCAGCTTGCCGGGATTCGAAGGCTACACCTTC
TRBJ1-5,TRBV4-1,-,-,CASSQDVRGRLYSNQPQHF,TGCGCCAGCAGCCAAGATGTTAGGGGGAGACTGTATAGCAATCAGCCCCAGCATTTT
TRBJ2-7,TRBV7-2,TRBD1,once,CASSLKGQGGYEQYF,TGTGCCAGCAGCTTAAAGGGACAGGGAGGCTACGAGCAGTACTTC
TRBJ2-7,TRBV5-1,TRBD1,-,CASSSAPSDRGSYEQYF,TGCGCCAGCAGCTCCGCGCCTTCTGACAGGGGCTCCTACGAGCAGTACTTC
TRBJ1-6,TRBV28,TRBD1,-,CASRRKRDREGGALHF,TGTGCCAGCAGGAGAAAAAGGGACAGGGAGGGAGGTGCCCTCCACTTT
TRBJ2-7,TRBV5-4,-,-,CASSLGPDNARNNSYEQYF,TGTGCCAGCAGCTTGGGCCCAGACAATGCACGCAATAACTCCTACGAGCAGTACTTC
TRBJ1-1,TRBV9,TRBD1,-,CASSTGTGGVNTEAFF,TGTGCCAGCAGCACCGGGACAGGGGGAGTGAACACTGAAGCTTTCTTT
TRBJ2-1,TRBV4-3,TRBD2,-,CASSQGSSGGPSSYNEQFF,TGCGCCAGCAGCCAGGGGTCTAGCGGGGGGCCGAGCTCCTACAATGAGCAGTTCTTC
TRBJ2-4,TRBV7-8,-,-,CASSLEGGGAGKNIQYF,TGTGCCAGCAGCTTAGAAGGAGGAGGGGCTGGCAAAAACATTCAGTACTTC
TRBJ2-3,TRBV18,-,-,CASSPPAGDTQYF,TGTGCCAGCTCACCACCGGCGGGAGATACGCAGTATTTT
TRBJ1-5,TRBV4-3,-,few,CASSQDWTRPQHF,TGCGCCAGCAGCCAAGATTGGACTCGGCCCCAGCATTTT
TRBJ2-7,TRBV5-4,TRBD1,-,CASSPDRGPSYEQYF,TGTGCCAGCAGCCCCGACAGGGGACCCTCCTACGAGCAGTACTTC
TRBJ2-1,TRBV5-1,-,-,CASSLYRDNEQFF,TGCGCCAGCAGCTTGTACAGGGACAATGAGCAGTTCTTC
TRBJ2-3,TRBV4-3,TRBD2,-,CASSRNGTSGSSDTQYF,TGCGCCAGCAGTCGGAACGGGACTAGCGGGAGTTCAGATACGCAGTATTTT
TRBJ2-7,TRBV28,TRBD2,-,CASWTSGSYEQYF,TGTGCCAGCTGGACTAGCGGATCCTACGAGCAGTACTTC
TRBJ1-1,TRBV14,TRBD1,-,CASSPRGQVTNTEAFF,TGTGCCAGCAGCCCTAGGGGACAGGTTACGAACACTGAAGCTTTCTTT
TRBJ2-3,TRBV9,TRBD2,-,CASSVAGASGSTDTQYF,TGTGCCAGCAGCGTAGCTGGGGCTAGCGGGAGCACAGATACGCAGTATTTT
TRBJ2-7,TRBV19,-,-,CASSRLGAEQYF,TGTGCCAGTAGTCGGCTAGGGGCCGAGCAGTACTTC
TRBJ1-5,TRBV28,-,-,CASSAGNSNQPQHF,TGTGCCAGCAGTGCAGGGAATAGCAATCAGCCCCAGCATTTT
TRBJ2-7,TRBV10-2,TRBD2,-,CASSDLGPSGSPSSYEQYF,TGCGCCAGCAGTGACCTAGGGCCTAGCGGGAGCCCGAGCTCCTACGAGCAGTACTTC
TRBJ2-3,TRBV4-1,TRBD2,-,CASSRYPTSGGTDTQYF,TGCGCCAGCAGCCGGTATCCGACTAGCGGGGGGACAGATACGCAGTATTTT
TRBJ1-2,TRBV7-2,TRBD1,-,CASSLEEAAGGYGYTF,TGTGCCAGCAGCTTAGAGGAGGCGGCAGGGGGCTATGGCTACACCTTC
TRBJ1-2,TRBV7-2,-,-,CASSLRGGYTF,TGTGCCAGCAGCTTAAGGGGTGGCTACACCTTC
TRBJ2-7,TRBV15,TRBD1,-,CATSSETRTGVSEQYF,TGTGCCACCAGCAGCGAAACCCGGACAGGGGTAAGCGAGCAGTACTTC
TRBJ2-7,TRBV6-5,TRBD2,-,CARAGGVYEQYF,TGTGCCAGAGCGGGAGGAGTCTACGAGCAGTACTTC
TRBJ2-5,TRBV5-6,-,-,CASSLGQYQYF,TGTGCCAGCAGCTTGGGGCAGTACCAGTACTTC
TRBJ2-2,TRBV2,-,-,CATKGPVELFF,TGTGCCACCAAGGGGCCAGTCGAGCTGTTTTTT
TRBJ1-2,TRBV29-1,-,-,CSVRGGASYTF,TGCAGCGTTCGCGGGGGGGCGAGCTACACCTTC
TRBJ2-7,TRBV10-3,TRBD2,-,CAIRDRGLAGVPYEQYF,TGTGCCATCAGAGACCGCGGACTAGCGGGGGTCCCCTACGAGCAGTACTTC
TRBJ2-7,TRBV7-2,TRBD2,-,CASSRGGSGSSHEQYF,TGTGCCAGCAGCCGCGGGGGTAGCGGGAGTTCCCACGAGCAGTACTTC
TRBJ1-5,TRBV13,-,-,CASSHDQDRKKQPQHF,TGTGCCAGCAGCCATGACCAAGACAGGAAGAAACAGCCCCAGCATTTT
TRBJ2-7,TRBV7-2,-,-,CASSLGGEPFSEQYF,TGTGCCAGCAGCTTAGGGGGCGAGCCGTTCAGCGAGCAGTACTTC
TRBJ2-5,TRBV4-3,-,-,CASSQGGGGAGETQYF,TGCGCCAGCAGCCAAGGGGGAGGGGGGGCCGGGGAGACCCAGTACTTC
TRBJ1-1,TRBV27,-,-,CASSLFAGAGQAFF,TGTGCCAGCAGTTTATTCGCTGGGGCAGGGCAAGCTTTCTTT
TRBJ1-2,TRBV5-5,TRBD1,-,CASRKTTGAIYGYTF,TGTGCCAGCAGAAAGACGACAGGGGCGATTTATGGCTACACCTTC
TRBJ1-4,TRBV7-9,-,-,CASSLAGSKTSTNEKLFF,TGTGCCAGCAGCTTAGCGGGCTCGAAGACCTCAACTAATGAAAAACTGTTTTTT
TRBJ1-5,TRBV14,-,once,CASILRSGLDQPQHF,TGTGCCAGCATCCTTCGGTCGGGGTTGGATCAGCCCCAGCATTTT
TRBJ1-1,TRBV10-1,-,-,CASSESRQKTPRVLKNGEAFF,TGCGCCAGCAGTGAGTCGCGCCAGAAAACTCCCCGGGTCCTTAAAAACGGTGAAGCTTTCTTT
TRBJ1-6,TRBV28,TRBD1,-,CASREIRDRDGINSPLHF,TGTGCCAGCAGGGAAATCAGGGACAGGGATGGGATTAATTCACCCCTCCACTTT
TRBJ1-1,TRBV5-6,TRBD1,-,CASSLEENYRGNTEAFF,TGTGCCAGCAGCTTGGAGGAGAACTACAGGGGGAACACTGAAGCTTTCTTT
TRBJ2-7,TRBV5-1,-,-,CASSTRDTYYEQYF,TGCGCCAGCAGCACCCGGGACACATATTACGAGCAGTACTTC
TRBJ2-7,TRBV10-3,TRBD1,-,CAISLRTGSYEQYF,TGTGCCATCAGCCTAAGGACAGGTTCCTACGAGCAGTACTTC
TRBJ1-1,TRBV4-3,TRBD1,-,CASSLRQGMNTEAFF,TGCGCCAGCAGCCTACGACAGGGGATGAACACTGAAGCTTTCTTT
TRBJ1-4,TRBV14,-,-,CASSQSQALGKLFF,TGTGCCAGCAGCCAATCACAGGCATTAGGAAAACTGTTTTTT